What follows is one T cell receptor (beta chain) and its context. The entry originates in a study of blood T cell repertoires in COVID-19. The overall study: Samples of COVID-19 (acute and convalescent) were obtained from the United States, Italy and Spain. T cells, B-cell-depleted T cells, or PBMCs provided the cDNA or gDNA that served as material.

As handled by the study authors: For nucleated cells, counts were estimated from reference gene primer amplification. TCRdb keeps only in-frame clones here, not all; method: immunoSEQ multiplex PCR. V, J and clone size are taken as reported in that table, and D and trimming were inferred from the DNA itself. The repertoire holds nearly 350,000 clones, with over 80% as singletons. Seattle patient enrollment occurred during active infection, with longitudinal follow-up thereafter. The CDR3 runs 13 residues. Per the germline V gene, CDR1 is SNHLY and CDR2 is FYNNEI. The V and J ends lost 6 bases and 2 bases respectively, with 9 bases between them.

The specimen sequenced was peripheral blood. This receptor was identified in a woman between 45 and 65 years old with COVID-19, enrolled during active disease. V gene TRBV2 combines with J gene TRBJ2-3, with unresolved D. The CDR3 loop is CASRELSTDTQYF. CDR3 sequence (DNA): TGTGCCAGCAGAGAACTTTCCACAGATACGCAGTATTTT.